This is a list of T cell receptor beta chains from one sample in a study of blood T cell repertoires in COVID-19. Here immunoSEQ multiplex PCR was the method, and the copy in TCRdb shows in-frame clones only, minus some. Seen here are roughly 34,000 clones, 88% observed once, and the top ten hold 4.5% to 5%. The sample consisted of peripheral blood. These receptor sequences come from a woman between 65 and 79 years old with active COVID-19. CDR3s include the opening cysteine and the closing phenylalanine or tryptophan. The D gene is left open where the match is weak. Clone size is stated in some rows and not others, as once, few, many or a class when expanded.

J | size | V | D | DNA | CDR3
TRBJ1-2 | once | TRBV4-3 | NA | TGCGCCAGCAGCCAAGAGTCCAGTTTCTATGGCTACACCTTC | CASSQESSFYGYTF
TRBJ2-7 | NA | TRBV28 | TRBD1 | TGTGCCAGCACTACCCAGGGGGTTGGGTACGGCGAGCAGTACTTC | CASTTQGVGYGEQYF
TRBJ2-7 | NA | TRBV18 | NA | TGTGCCAGCTCATCATACGCTGACAGCTACGAGCAGTACTTC | CASSSYADSYEQYF
TRBJ1-1 | NA | TRBV10-1 | NA | TGCGCCAGCAGTTCGACAGTCATGAACACTGAAGCTTTCTTT | CASSSTVMNTEAFF
TRBJ1-1 | NA | TRBV9 | NA | TGTGCCAGCAGCGCGAACCTCGGAGGGAACACTGAAGCTTTCTTT | CASSANLGGNTEAFF
TRBJ2-3 | NA | TRBV30 | TRBD1 | TGTGCCTGGAGTTTCCGGGACAGAAGAACAGATACGCAGTATTTT | CAWSFRDRRTDTQYF
TRBJ2-5 | NA | TRBV30 | NA | TGTGCCTGGAGTGTACCGGGAGCCCAGTACTTC | CAWSVPGAQYF
TRBJ2-3 | NA | TRBV19 | TRBD1 | TGTGCCAGTAGTATACTCCCGGGACAGGGGGCGCTTACGCAGTATTTT | CASSILPGQGALTQYF
TRBJ2-4 | NA | TRBV4-3 | TRBD1 | TGCGCCAGCAGCCGAAGTACACAGGGGACAAACATTCAGTACTTC | CASSRSTQGTNIQYF
TRBJ2-4 | few | TRBV27 | TRBD1 | TGTGCCAGCAGTTCACAGGGGGCAACAAGCCGGGACATTCAGTACTTC | CASSSQGATSRDIQYF
TRBJ1-1 | NA | TRBV29-1 | NA | TGCAGCGTTGAGGGCGCGGGCGGTTTTGAAGCTTTCTTT | CSVEGAGGFEAFF
TRBJ1-5 | NA | TRBV5-1 | NA | TGCGCCAGCAGCCCCCAGGGATTAAGCAATCAGCCCCAGCATTTT | CASSPQGLSNQPQHF
TRBJ2-1 | NA | TRBV4-1 | NA | TGCGCCAGCAGCCACACAGGGAGCGAGCAGTTCTTC | CASSHTGSEQFF
TRBJ1-5 | few | TRBV18 | NA | TGTGCCAGCTCACCGGACGGGAAAACCACCGGCAATCAGCCCCAGCATTTT | CASSPDGKTTGNQPQHF
TRBJ1-2 | NA | TRBV11-2 | NA | TGTGCCAGCAGCCGGGAGGGGTATGGCTACACCTTC | CASSREGYGYTF
TRBJ1-5 | NA | TRBV28 | NA | TGTGCCAGCAGGGGAGGGGGAAGCAATCAGCCCCAGCATTTT | CASRGGGSNQPQHF
TRBJ1-1 | NA | TRBV16 | NA | TGTGCCAGCAGCCAATCTTTAGACAGTAACACTGAAGCTTTCTTT | CASSQSLDSNTEAFF
TRBJ1-6 | NA | TRBV5-5 | NA | TGTGCCAGCAGCACCGGGGAGGGAGGGTCACCCCTCCACTTT | CASSTGEGGSPLHF
TRBJ2-7 | NA | TRBV9 | NA | TGTGCCAGCAGCGTAGCTCTAGACGGCGAGCAGTACTTC | CASSVALDGEQYF
TRBJ1-5 | NA | TRBV7-3 | NA | TGTGCCAGCAGCTTAGATCAGGGGCAGCCCCAGCATTTT | CASSLDQGQPQHF
TRBJ2-3 | NA | TRBV3-1/TRBV3-2 | TRBD2 | TGTGCCAGCAGCCGCGGGACTAGCGGAAGCACAGATACGCAGTATTTT | CASSRGTSGSTDTQYF
TRBJ1-6 | once | TRBV27 | NA | TGTGCCAGCAGTTTAATAGAGACCTATAATTCACCCCTCCACTTT | CASSLIETYNSPLHF
TRBJ2-1 | NA | TRBV25-1 | NA | TGTGCCAGCAGCGCAACCCCCTCTGCGGGGGCCGACAATGAGCAGTTCTTC | CASSATPSAGADNEQFF
TRBJ2-7 | NA | TRBV11-2 | NA | TGTGCCAGCAGCTTAGGACAGTCCACCTACGAGCAGTACTTC | CASSLGQSTYEQYF
TRBJ2-2 | NA | TRBV7-9 | NA | TGTGCCAGCCCCTCGGCGGGACCGAACACCGGGGAGCTGTTTTTT | CASPSAGPNTGELFF
TRBJ2-3 | NA | TRBV5-4 | NA | TGTGCCAGCAGCGCCAAGTCTGGAGACACAGATACGCAGTATTTT | CASSAKSGDTDTQYF
TRBJ2-3 | NA | TRBV28 | TRBD2 | TGTGCCAGCACACTAGCGGGGGGGGTGGATACGCAGTATTTT | CASTLAGGVDTQYF
TRBJ1-1 | once | TRBV13 | NA | TGTGCCAGCAGCGCGCGGACAGCGAACACTGAAGCTTTCTTT | CASSARTANTEAFF
TRBJ2-1 | once | TRBV6-4 | TRBD2 | TGTGCCAGCAGTGACCAGCGGGGGGTGGGTGAGCAGTTCTTC | CASSDQRGVGEQFF
TRBJ1-3 | few | TRBV12-5 | TRBD1 | TGTGCTAGTGCCTCGGGACAGTCCTACTCTGGAAACACCATATATTTT | CASASGQSYSGNTIYF
TRBJ2-7 | once | TRBV19 | NA | TGTGCCAGTAGTTGGACGGGGAGCTCCTACGAGCAGTACTTC | CASSWTGSSYEQYF
TRBJ2-1 | NA | TRBV18 | NA | TGTGCCAGCTCGCAGGGTCCCGAGCAGTTCTTC | CASSQGPEQFF
TRBJ2-3 | NA | TRBV4-2 | NA | TGTGCCAGCAGCCAAGATTCTGCTCTAGCTGCCACTAGCACAGATACGCAGTATTTT | CASSQDSALAATSTDTQYF
TRBJ1-3 | NA | TRBV18 | NA | TGTGCCAGCTCACCAGAGTCCGTGCCTGGAAACACCATATATTTT | CASSPESVPGNTIYF
TRBJ2-4 | NA | TRBV28 | NA | TGTGCCAGCAGTTTATGGATTTCTGGCCACCAGTACTTC | CASSLWISGHQYF